This T cell receptor (beta chain) was profiled in a study of blood T cell repertoires in COVID-19. Profiled with immunoSEQ multiplex PCR; TCRdb holds only in-frame clones, not every one. The data hold 200,000 or so clones, with 80% to 90% observed a single time. Germline V CDR1 and CDR2: MDHEN, SYDVKM. This CDR3 region has 12 residues. Trimming removed 3 bases from V and 6 bases from J, with 8 bases in between. V usage is TRBV28 and J usage is TRBJ1-1; no reliable D call. Sequenced: peripheral blood. This TCR was sampled from a man in his fifties or sixties with acute or convalescent COVID-19. The chain's CDR3 is CASSLRVPEAFF. The CDR3 nucleotides read TGTGCCAGCAGTTTGAGGGTACCTGAAGCTTTCTTT.